The source of this T cell receptor (beta chain) is a study of post-analysis software for immune sequencing data. This clonotype was observed a handful of times. Its specificity is unknown. The CDR3 spans 17 residues. Germline loops: CDR1 SGHNT, CDR2 YENEEA. V was pared by 3 bases and J by 6 bases, with 11 bases of the junction left unmatched. General observations from the study: TRBV5-6, TRBV5-1 and TRBV20-1 belonged to a set of roughly 5 TRBV segments that were more frequent in patients than controls.

TCR beta cDNA libraries included unique molecular identifiers. TCRdb analysed the PCR reads with MiXCR anew, one entry per CDR3 protein. The sample has 450,000 or so distinct CDR3 sequences, over 35% seen once. The V gene is TRBV11-3, the J gene TRBJ2-3; 11 nucleotides line up with TRBD2. Sample: blood. The receptor's source is a girl aged 5 to 17 with multiple sclerosis. CDR3 nucleotides: TGTGCCAGCAGCTTGTCACTAGCGGGAGCCCACCCGGATACGCAGTATTTT. Translated, it gives CASSLSLAGAHPDTQYF.